This T cell receptor (beta chain) was identified during a study of blood T cell repertoires in COVID-19. Study-wide context: The origin of the acute and convalescent COVID-19 samples was the United States, Italy and Spain. The analysed material was cDNA or gDNA that came from T cells, B-cell-depleted T cells, or PBMCs.

Germline CDR1 and CDR2: MNHNS and SASEGT. The CDR3 sequence is 14 residues long. The germline V and J ends were trimmed by 1 base and 3 bases, with 10 bases remaining between them. In the authors' workflow: Amplifying reference gene primers gave estimates of nucleated cell counts. Sequencing was performed with immunoSEQ multiplex PCR; in TCRdb, only in-frame clones are kept and a portion is missing. V, J and clone size are taken as reported in that table, and D and trimming were inferred from the DNA itself. The repertoire holds roughly 120,000 clones, with around 90% as singletons. This clone appeared a single time.

The J gene is TRBJ2-7, the V gene TRBV6-1; D is unresolved. The sequence was obtained from a human donor in a cohort sampled during active COVID-19. The sequenced sample was peripheral blood. CDR3 sequence: CASSEVGSGYEQYF. CDR3 sequence (DNA): TGTGCCAGCAGTGAAGTCGGTTCGGGCTACGAGCAGTACTTC.